These 7 T cell receptor beta chains were all obtained from the same sample, sequenced in a study of graft-versus-host responses after intestinal transplantation. Their antigens are not known. Repertoires were generated with immunoSEQ multiplex PCR, while TCRdb's copy carries only in-frame clones and drops some. This sample has tens of thousands of clones, with roughly 91% found just once. This specimen consisted of unstimulated CD8+ T cells sorted from spleen or lymph node cells, obtained before intestinal transplant. The receptor set was obtained from a human donor who received an intestinal transplant.

The genes are TRBV27 and TRBJ2-7; 7 nucleotides match TRBD2. V shed 4 bases, J shed 3 bases, and the junction held 3 bases outside the gene matches. This CDR3 is built from 13 residues. Germline V lookup: CDR1 MNHEY, CDR2 SMNVEV (reference sequence). The CDR3 nucleotides read TGTGCCAGCAGTTCCAGGGACTACTACGAGCAGTACTTC. This encodes CASSSRDYYEQYF.

This clone occurred once. The rearrangement uses TRBV13 and TRBJ2-3; possible D gene TRBD1, 6 bases. Trimming shortened V by 2 bases and J by 2 bases, and 11 bases separated the two germline ends. Looked up from germline, CDR1 is PRHDT and CDR2 is FYEKMQ (reference sequence). The length of the CDR3 is 15 residues. The DNA of the CDR3 is TGTGCCAGCAGCTTACAGGGGTCAATCACAGATACGCAGTATTTT. It is translated as CASSLQGSITDTQYF.

CDR3 region: CASSPLGGNTEAFF. The CDR3 nucleotides are TGCGCCAGCAGCCCTCTGGGGGGAAACACTGAAGCTTTCTTT. V is TRBV4-1 and J is TRBJ1-1, with D possibly matching TRBD1 (5 bases). V was shortened by 4 bases and J by 2 bases, with 11 bases between the two germline ends. The CDR3 runs to 14 residues. The germline V gene has CDR1 MGHRA and CDR2 YSYEKL.

This clone has only one observation. CDR3 DNA: TGCACCTGTGCCCTCGGGACAGTAAATCTTTATGGCTACACCTTC. It codes for CTCALGTVNLYGYTF. The V gene is TRBV1, the J gene TRBJ1-2; TRBD1, as called in the table, went unchecked against the DNA. TRBV1 is a listed pseudogene. The CDR3 spans 15 residues.

This chain joins TRBV2 and TRBJ2-4, with 10 bases that match TRBD1. V shed 1 base and J 4 bases; nucleotides not matched to a gene: 4. The CDR3 consists of 16 residues. The germline V gene has CDR1 SNHLY and CDR2 FYNNEI. The CDR3 nucleotides are TGTGCCAGCAGTGAAGGGACAGGGGGGTCAAAAAACATTCAGTACTTC. It translates to CASSEGTGGSKNIQYF.

The chain links TRBV29-1 to TRBJ1-1; D not certain. The CDR3 loop spans 13 amino acids. Trimming pared 4 bases from V and 2 bases from J, leaving 11 bases between. CDR1 and CDR2 from the germline V gene are SQVTM and ANQGSEA. The CDR3 DNA sequence: TGCAGCGTTGCATCAGTGCTCAACACTGAAGCTTTCTTT. This codes for CSVASVLNTEAFF. The full variable domain, completed using reference TRBV29-1 and TRBJ1-1, is SAVISQKPSRDICQRGTSLTIQCQVDSQVTMMFWYRQQPGQSLTLIATANQGSEATYESGFVIDKFPISRPNLTFSTLTVSNMSPEDSSIYLCSVASVLNTEAFFGQGTRLTVV.

A few counts support this clone. The chain links TRBV10-3 to TRBJ2-7, with a weak D call TRBD1 (6 bases). The V gene lost 5 bases and the J gene lost 3 bases, with 8 bases spanning the gap. The CDR3 runs 12 residues. The germline gives CDR1 ENHRY, CDR2 SYGVKD. DNA for the CDR3: TGTGCCATCAGTACAGGGAACTACGAGCAGTACTTC. This codes for CAISTGNYEQYF.